Following are 13 T cell receptor beta chains from one sample sequenced in a study of CD8 T cells in ankylosing spondylitis. TCRdb reanalysed the 5' RACE reads using MiXCR and keeps one entry per CDR3 protein. This sample has just over 350,000 distinct CDR3 sequences, with about 20% found just once. Material for sequencing was blood, either unsorted or a sorted T cell fraction (not recorded which). Receptors were obtained from a male donor with ankylosing spondylitis or in good health (not recorded which).

The rearrangement joins TRBV12-3 or TRBV12-4 to TRBJ1-3, with 7 bases that match TRBD1. With 6 bases clipped from V and 0 bases from J, the junction kept 5 bases outside the gene matches. The CDR3 length is 15 residues. The CDR3, as DNA: TGTGCCAGCAGGCCCCGGACAGGCTCTGGAAACACCATATATTTT. Translating gives CASRPRTGSGNTIYF.

This clonotype came up a few times. V gene TRBV24-1 combines with J gene TRBJ2-1, with D tentatively TRBD1 or TRBD2 (6 bases each). The ends were cut back, 4 bases at V and 9 bases at J, with 15 bases in the middle. The germline V gene encodes CDR1 KGHDR and CDR2 SFDVKD. The CDR3 totals 14 residues. The CDR3 here is CATSDYPGGAEQFF. In DNA form, the CDR3 reads TGTGCCACCAGTGACTACCCCGGGGGCGCTGAGCAGTTCTTC.

This clonotype was found a few times. The CDR3 DNA reads as TGTGCCAGCAGGCAAACAGGGGGCGAGAACACTGAAGCTTTCTTT. It encodes CASRQTGGENTEAFF. The rearrangement joins TRBV12-3 or TRBV12-4 to TRBJ1-1, with 9 bases lining up with TRBD1. CDR3 length equals 15 residues. The J segment lost 1 base and the V segment lost 6 bases, leaving 6 bases of the junction unmatched.

The rearrangement joins TRBV6-1 to TRBJ2-2, with 7 bases identical to TRBD1. Germline V gene data show CDR1 as MNHNS and CDR2 as SASEGT. There are 16 residues in the CDR3. With 7 bases clipped from V and 3 bases from J, the junction kept 11 bases outside the gene matches. CDR3 loop: CASKIDQGQYTGELFF. CDR3 nucleotide sequence: TGTGCCAGCAAAATAGACCAGGGACAGTACACCGGGGAGCTGTTTTTT.

Only a few counts were recorded for this clonotype. The chain recombines TRBV7-9 with TRBJ2-2; TRBD2 is a possible D gene (6 bases). The CDR3 is 13 amino acids. The germline V and J ends were trimmed by 9 bases and 0 bases, with 8 bases remaining between them. Germline V CDR1 and CDR2: SEHNR, FQNEAQ (reference sequence). The chain's CDR3 is CASAGPNTGELFF. CDR3 nucleotides: TGTGCCAGTGCGGGACCGAACACCGGGGAGCTGTTTTTT.

This clonotype was recorded a few times. The V gene is TRBV13, the J gene TRBJ1-3, with D possibly being TRBD1 (6 bases). The CDR3 has 15 amino acids. V was cut by 2 bases and J by 0 bases, with 8 bases left in between. Germline V gene data show CDR1 as PRHDT and CDR2 as FYEKMQ (reference sequence). The CDR3 here is CASSLLGASGNTIYF. The CDR3 nucleotides read TGTGCCAGCAGCTTACTGGGGGCCTCTGGAAACACCATATATTTT.

Of note for this clonotype: A much larger clone differs by one base, so this may be a read error. The CDR3 DNA follows: TGTGCCAGCCGGGGGGCCAATGAGCAGTTCTTC. The encoded protein is CASRGANEQFF. This rearrangement joins TRBV25-1 to TRBJ2-1, with a possible D match to TRBD2 (7 bases). CDR3 length: 11 amino acids. Germline V gene lookup returns CDR1 MGHDK and CDR2 SYGVNS. Trimming pared 8 bases from V and 6 bases from J, leaving 8 bases between.

This chain joins TRBV27 and TRBJ2-4; TRBD2 aligns across 9 bases. Unmatched junction bases numbered 12, after V lost 4 bases and J lost 11 bases. The CDR3 contains 15 residues. The V gene's germline CDR1 is MNHEY and CDR2 SMNVEV (reference sequence). CDR3 sequence reads: CASSSRRGGLEVQYF. The CDR3 nucleotides read TGTGCCAGCAGTTCCCGGCGGGGGGGCTTGGAGGTTCAGTACTTC.

This clonotype has more than one count but fewer than ten. The gene calls are TRBV24-1 and TRBJ2-1; weak D call: TRBD1 (5 bases). Germline CDR1 is KGHDR and CDR2 is SFDVKD. Trimming removed 0 bases at V and 8 bases at J, with 22 bases between. The CDR3 runs 18 residues. The CDR3 is CATSDLGAKGNPLDEQFF. The CDR3 DNA reads as TGTGCCACCAGTGATTTGGGGGCGAAAGGTAACCCTTTGGATGAGCAGTTCTTC.

Only a few counts were recorded for this clonotype. The chain combines TRBV4-1 with TRBJ2-7; D gene uncertain. V dropped 0 bases and J dropped 7 bases, with 10 bases sitting between them. There are 13 residues in the CDR3. CDR1 is MGHRA, CDR2 YSYEKL, per germline. CDR3 in DNA: TGCGCCAGCAGCCAAGATGCCGATAGGGAGCAGTACTTC. Its protein product is CASSQDADREQYF.

This clonotype has only a few counts. The chain couples TRBV12-3 or TRBV12-4 to TRBJ1-5; 9 bases agree with TRBD1. This CDR3 spans 13 amino acids. Germline trimming cut 8 bases from V and 3 bases from J; bases unmatched to any gene: 2. This CDR3 reads CASYRGPNQPQHF. DNA of the CDR3: TGTGCCAGCTACAGGGGGCCCAATCAGCCCCAGCATTTT.

The J gene is TRBJ2-1, the V gene TRBV2; 8 nucleotides align to TRBD2. The V gene's germline CDR1 is SNHLY and CDR2 FYNNEI. The J segment lost 3 bases and the V segment lost 5 bases, leaving 9 bases of the junction unmatched. This CDR3 is built from 16 residues. For the CDR3, the DNA is TGTGCCAGCAGTAACAGAGCGGGGGTTATCTACAATGAGCAGTTCTTC. Translating it yields CASSNRAGVIYNEQFF.

In its sample, this clonotype was seen a few times. V and J are TRBV12-3 or TRBV12-4 and TRBJ2-7; the match to TRBD2 covers 8 bases. The CDR3 runs to 13 residues. The V segment lost 7 bases and the J segment 0 bases; nucleotides outside the gene matches: 2. Here the CDR3 reads CASNSGNSYEQYF. For the CDR3, the DNA is TGTGCCAGCAATAGCGGGAACTCCTACGAGCAGTACTTC.